A single sample is the source of the 9 T cell receptor beta chains below, sequenced in a study of human T cells and chemical hapten exposure. Time point reported: patch test 1, 2 weeks after DPC sensitization. Treatment specified: therapeutic diphenylcyclopropenone sensitization with weekly scalp DPC. In TCRdb, the RACE reads were re-called with MiXCR into one record per CDR3 protein. The sample records 300,000 to 450,000 distinct CDR3 sequences, around 4.8% being singletons. Sample: whole blood, taken in connection with sensitization to the hapten diphenylcyclopropenone (DPC). Receptors originate from a woman aged 50 to 60 with alopecia areata. Some clones in this sample may be carry-over from other donors' samples.

Remarks on this clonotype: This may be a read error, as it is one base from a much larger clone. The rearrangement uses TRBV12-5 and TRBJ2-5; TRBD2 might be the D (5 bases). Germline CDR1 is LGHNT and CDR2 is FRNRAP. The CDR3 runs to 13 residues. V shed 1 base and J shed 5 bases, with 8 bases lying between them. The chain's CDR3 is CASGLGGNETQYF. The CDR3 bases are TGTGCTAGTGGTTTGGGAGGGAACGAGACCCAGTACTTC.

The chain joins TRBV6-5 to TRBJ1-2; TRBD1 might be the D (5 bases). Deletions cut 4 bases from V and 4 bases from J, with 10 bases between. The CDR3 runs 13 residues. The germline V gene has CDR1 MNHEY and CDR2 SVGAGI. Here the CDR3 DNA reads TGTGCCAGCAGTTCCTCCAGGGTCTATGGCTACACCTTC. Translation gives CASSSSRVYGYTF.

This clonotype was seen many times. V gene TRBV7-9 combines with J gene TRBJ2-5; 9 nucleotides agree with TRBD2. The trim removed 6 bases at V and 5 bases at J, leaving 7 bases unmatched. Germline values: CDR1 SEHNR, CDR2 FQNEAQ (reference sequence). The length of the CDR3 is 14 residues. The CDR3 reads CASSHSGRMETQYF. CDR3 DNA: TGTGCCAGCAGTCATAGCGGGAGAATGGAGACCCAGTACTTC.

This clonotype was seen only a few times. The chain employs TRBV3-1 and TRBJ2-7; D unresolved. Germline lookup yields CDR1 LGHDT and CDR2 YNNKEL (reference sequence). This CDR3 contains 15 residues. With 4 bases removed from V and 0 bases from J, the gap between germline ends came to 13 bases. The CDR3 protein is CASSPSSWSSYEQYF. The CDR3 nucleotides read TGTGCCAGCAGCCCGTCCAGCTGGAGCTCCTACGAGCAGTACTTC.

This chain joins TRBV2 and TRBJ2-3; 8 nucleotides match TRBD1. Germline lookup yields CDR1 SNHLY and CDR2 FYNNEI. J lost 5 bases, V lost 5 bases, and 3 bases had no gene match. CDR3 length equals 13 residues. The CDR3: CASSYRGKDTQYF. Written as DNA, the CDR3 is TGTGCCAGCAGTTACAGGGGGAAAGATACGCAGTATTTT.

This clonotype was seen repeatedly, ten times or more. V is TRBV6-6 and J is TRBJ1-1, with D possibly being TRBD1 (5 bases). The V end was cut by 4 bases, the J end by 3 bases, with 15 bases between. CDR3 size: 15 residues. The germline gives CDR1 MNHNY, CDR2 SVGAGI (reference sequence). The chain's CDR3 is CASSWETGPYTEAFF. CDR3 bases: TGTGCCAGCAGTTGGGAAACAGGCCCCTACACTGAAGCTTTCTTT.

This clonotype appeared many times. The chain has TRBV29-1 and TRBJ1-1; D uncertain. The V gene's germline CDR1 is SQVTM and CDR2 ANQGSEA. The CDR3 has 11 amino acids. Between the trimmed V and J ends, which lost 1 base and 7 bases, there was a span of 7 bases. CDR3 loop: CSVEVGLEAFF. CDR3 bases: TGCAGCGTTGAAGTAGGACTTGAAGCTTTCTTT.

The table lists this clonotype with a few counts. This chain joins TRBV9 and TRBJ2-3; 10 nucleotides line up with TRBD2. CDR1 and CDR2 from the germline V gene are SGDLS and YYNGEE. V shed 0 bases and J 4 bases; nucleotides not matched to a gene: 8. The CDR3 totals 17 residues. CDR3 loop: CASSVGPSGRAADTQYF. The CDR3 nucleotides read TGTGCCAGCAGCGTAGGGCCCAGCGGGAGGGCCGCAGATACGCAGTATTTT.

This clonotype was seen a handful of times. The J gene is TRBJ1-4, the V gene TRBV5-1, with D tentatively TRBD1 (6 bases). V lost 2 bases to trimming and J lost 6 bases, with 14 bases between them. This CDR3 is 15 amino acids long. Germline values: CDR1 SGHRS, CDR2 YFSETQ. The CDR3 nucleotides read TGCGCCAGCAGCTTATTAGGGGGAGACTATGAAAAACTGTTTTTT. The encoded protein is CASSLLGGDYEKLFF.